These T cell receptor beta chains were read from a single sample in a study of blood T cells in healthy people across ages. TCRdb reanalysed the 5' RACE reads using MiXCR and keeps one entry per CDR3 protein. The table includes roughly 1,000,000 distinct CDR3 sequences, around 27% detected once. The same data also went into a second study, on T cells of mothers and their children.

The sample consisted of blood. All receptors derive from a girl aged 2-9 years in good health. CDR3s include the opening cysteine and the closing phenylalanine or tryptophan. Each record gives: V gene, clone size, D gene, J gene, CDR3 DNA, CDR3 protein. D genes are given only for firm matches. For some rows the clone size is stated as once, few or many, or as a class when expanded; others skip it.

V: TRBV20-1; size: .; D: TRBD1; J: TRBJ2-5; DNA: TGCAGTGCCCTTAAGGGACAGGGGATTGGAGAGACCCAGTACTTC; CDR3: CSALKGQGIGETQYF
V: TRBV28; size: .; D: .; J: TRBJ2-3; DNA: TGTGCCAGCAGACTATTTAGCACAGATACGCAGTATTTT; CDR3: CASRLFSTDTQYF
V: TRBV12-3/TRBV12-4; size: .; D: .; J: TRBJ2-7; DNA: TGTGCCAGCAGGTACAACAGGGAGGTTAACTTC; CDR3: CASRYNREVNF
V: TRBV7-9; size: .; D: .; J: TRBJ1-1; DNA: TGTGCCAGCAGCTCCCGATTGCCGAGTCCGAACACTGAAGCTTTCTTT; CDR3: CASSSRLPSPNTEAFF
V: TRBV3-1; size: few; D: .; J: TRBJ1-2; DNA: TGTGCCAGCAGCCAAGATGCGGCACAGCCCTATGGCTACACCTTC; CDR3: CASSQDAAQPYGYTF
V: TRBV15; size: .; D: .; J: TRBJ2-5; DNA: TGTGCCACCAGCCCGCTTAGGCGGGTCGGAGAGCAGTACTTC; CDR3: CATSPLRRVGEQYF
V: TRBV7-9; size: .; D: TRBD2; J: TRBJ2-5; DNA: TGTGCCAGCAGCTTGGTGACTAGCGGGAATGGGGAGACCCAGTACTTC; CDR3: CASSLVTSGNGETQYF
V: TRBV2; size: few; D: .; J: TRBJ1-1; DNA: TGTGCCAGCAAAGGAGAGACTCAGAGCACTGAAGCTTTCTTT; CDR3: CASKGETQSTEAFF
V: TRBV12-5; size: .; D: .; J: TRBJ1-2; DNA: TGTGCTAGTGGTTTGACTCCCTATGGCTACACCTTC; CDR3: CASGLTPYGYTF
V: TRBV5-1; size: .; D: .; J: TRBJ2-7; DNA: TGCGCCAGCAGCTCCGCTCCCCAGGGGGGATACTACGAGCAGTACTTC; CDR3: CASSSAPQGGYYEQYF
V: TRBV28; size: .; D: .; J: TRBJ2-3; DNA: TGTGCCAGCAGTCTTGCCACAGATATGCAGTATTTT; CDR3: CASSLATDMQYF
V: TRBV5-1; size: few; D: TRBD1; J: TRBJ2-1; DNA: TGCGCCAGCAGCTTAGACTCCGGGACAGGGAGGAATGAGCAGTTCTTC; CDR3: CASSLDSGTGRNEQFF
V: TRBV15; size: .; D: .; J: TRBJ2-1; DNA: TGTGCCACCAGCAGAGGAGTTCAGGGCTCCTACAATGAGCAGTTCTTC; CDR3: CATSRGVQGSYNEQFF
V: TRBV6-1; size: few; D: .; J: TRBJ1-5; DNA: TGTGCCAGTCGAACGCCAGCAAGGGGCAATCAGCCCCAGCATTTT; CDR3: CASRTPARGNQPQHF
V: TRBV29-1; size: .; D: .; J: TRBJ1-4; DNA: TGCAGCGTTGAAGAGGGGGAAAAACTGTTTTTT; CDR3: CSVEEGEKLFF
V: TRBV6-5; size: .; D: TRBD2; J: TRBJ2-1; DNA: TGTGCCAGCAGTTACTCGAGTAGCGGGAGCTCCTACAATGAGCAGTTCTTC; CDR3: CASSYSSSGSSYNEQFF
V: TRBV6-5; size: few; D: .; J: TRBJ2-1; DNA: TGTGCCAGCAGTTTACAGACTACCCCTGGGGAGCAGTTCTTC; CDR3: CASSLQTTPGEQFF
V: TRBV12-3/TRBV12-4; size: .; D: TRBD1; J: TRBJ2-4; DNA: TGTGCCAGCAGCCCACTATTGGGACAGGGGGCGAGAAACATTCAGTACTTC; CDR3: CASSPLLGQGARNIQYF
V: TRBV12-3/TRBV12-4; size: .; D: .; J: TRBJ1-1; DNA: TGTGCCACCATAGGGGATGGCACTGAAGCTTTCTTT; CDR3: CATIGDGTEAFF
V: TRBV7-2; size: few; D: .; J: TRBJ2-6; DNA: TGTGCCAGCAGCTTATGGGACGTCCTGACTTTC; CDR3: CASSLWDVLTF